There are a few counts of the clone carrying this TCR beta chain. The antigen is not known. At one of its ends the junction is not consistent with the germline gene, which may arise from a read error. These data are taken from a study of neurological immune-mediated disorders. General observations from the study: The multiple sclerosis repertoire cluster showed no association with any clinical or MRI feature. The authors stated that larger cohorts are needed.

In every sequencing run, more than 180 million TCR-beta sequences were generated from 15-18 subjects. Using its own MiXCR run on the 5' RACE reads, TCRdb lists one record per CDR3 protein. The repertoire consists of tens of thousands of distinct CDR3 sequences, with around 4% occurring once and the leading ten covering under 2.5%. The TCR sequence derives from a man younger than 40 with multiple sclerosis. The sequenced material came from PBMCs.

CDR3 sequence (DNA): TGTGCCAGCAGCTTCATCCGGGAACCCACGAACTTC. Translated, it gives CASSFIREPTNF. V gene TRBV5-8 combines with J gene TRBJ2-5; perhaps TRBD2 as D (5 bases). Germline V gene lookup returns CDR1 SGHTS and CDR2 YDEGEE. This CDR3 is 12 amino acids long.